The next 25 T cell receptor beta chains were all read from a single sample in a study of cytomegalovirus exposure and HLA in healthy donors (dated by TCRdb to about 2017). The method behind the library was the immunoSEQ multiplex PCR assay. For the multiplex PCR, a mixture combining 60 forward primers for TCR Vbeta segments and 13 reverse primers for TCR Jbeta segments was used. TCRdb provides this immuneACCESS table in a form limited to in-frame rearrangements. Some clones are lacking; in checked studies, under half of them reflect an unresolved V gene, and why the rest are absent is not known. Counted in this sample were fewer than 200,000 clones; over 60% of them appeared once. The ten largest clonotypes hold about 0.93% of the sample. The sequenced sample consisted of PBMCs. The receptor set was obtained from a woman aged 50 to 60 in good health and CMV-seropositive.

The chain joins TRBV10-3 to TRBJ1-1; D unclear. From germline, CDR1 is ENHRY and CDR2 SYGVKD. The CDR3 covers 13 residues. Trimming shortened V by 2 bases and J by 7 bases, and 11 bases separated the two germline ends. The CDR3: CAISETLGNEAFF. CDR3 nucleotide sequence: TGTGCCATCAGTGAGACCCTCGGTAATGAAGCTTTCTTT.

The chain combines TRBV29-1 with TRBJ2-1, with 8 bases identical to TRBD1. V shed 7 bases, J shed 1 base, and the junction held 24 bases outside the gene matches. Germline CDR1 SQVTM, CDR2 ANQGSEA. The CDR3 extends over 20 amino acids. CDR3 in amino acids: CSASKRLQGAVTGSYNEQFF. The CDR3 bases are TGCAGCGCAAGTAAGCGCCTTCAGGGGGCAGTGACAGGATCCTACAATGAGCAGTTCTTC.

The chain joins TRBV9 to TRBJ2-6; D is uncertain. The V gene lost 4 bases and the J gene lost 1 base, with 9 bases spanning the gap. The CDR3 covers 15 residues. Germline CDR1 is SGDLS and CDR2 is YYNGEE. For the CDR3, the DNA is TGTGCCAGCAGCCCTCAGTATTCTGGGGCCAACGTCCTGACTTTC. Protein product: CASSPQYSGANVLTF.

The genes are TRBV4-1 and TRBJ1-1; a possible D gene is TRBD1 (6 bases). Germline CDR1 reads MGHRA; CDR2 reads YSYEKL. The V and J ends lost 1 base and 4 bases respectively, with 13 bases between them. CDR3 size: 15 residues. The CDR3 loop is CASSQGGGGGTEAFF. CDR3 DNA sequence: TGCGCCAGCAGCCAAGGGGGTGGGGGCGGCACTGAAGCTTTCTTT.

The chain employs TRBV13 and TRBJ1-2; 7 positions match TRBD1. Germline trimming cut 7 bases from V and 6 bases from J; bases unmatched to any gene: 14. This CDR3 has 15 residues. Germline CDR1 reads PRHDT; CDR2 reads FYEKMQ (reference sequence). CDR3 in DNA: TGTGCCAGCACGCCCAAACGGAACAGGGGAGATGGCTACACCTTC. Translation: CASTPKRNRGDGYTF.

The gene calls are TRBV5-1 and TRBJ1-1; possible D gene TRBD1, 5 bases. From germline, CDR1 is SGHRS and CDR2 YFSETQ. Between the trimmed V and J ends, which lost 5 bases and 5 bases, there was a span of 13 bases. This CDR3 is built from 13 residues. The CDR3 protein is CASRNGAGTEAFF. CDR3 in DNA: TGCGCCAGCAGAAATGGGGCCGGGACTGAAGCTTTCTTT.

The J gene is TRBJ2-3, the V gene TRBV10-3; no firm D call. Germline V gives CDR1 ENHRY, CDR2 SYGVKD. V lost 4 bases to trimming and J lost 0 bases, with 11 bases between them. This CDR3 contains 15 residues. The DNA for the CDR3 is TGTGCCATCAGTGGTGAGGCTATTAGCACAGATACGCAGTATTTT. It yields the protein CAISGEAISTDTQYF.

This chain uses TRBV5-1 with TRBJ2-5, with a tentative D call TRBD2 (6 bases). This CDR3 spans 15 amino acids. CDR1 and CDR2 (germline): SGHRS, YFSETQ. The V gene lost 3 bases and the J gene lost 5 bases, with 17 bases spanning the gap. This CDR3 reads CASSSRTGVGETQYF. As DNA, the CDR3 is TGCGCCAGCAGCTCAAGGACGGGGGTAGGGGAGACCCAGTACTTC.

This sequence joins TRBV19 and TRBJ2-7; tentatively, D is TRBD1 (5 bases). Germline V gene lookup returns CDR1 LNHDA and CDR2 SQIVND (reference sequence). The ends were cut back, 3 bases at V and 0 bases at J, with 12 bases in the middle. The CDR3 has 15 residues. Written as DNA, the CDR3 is TGTGCCAGTAGTATTGACAGCCAATACTCCTACGAGCAGTACTTC. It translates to CASSIDSQYSYEQYF.

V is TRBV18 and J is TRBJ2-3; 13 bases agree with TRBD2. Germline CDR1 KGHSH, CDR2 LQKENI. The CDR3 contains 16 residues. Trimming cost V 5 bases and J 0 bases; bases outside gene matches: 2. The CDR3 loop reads CASSSTSGGSTDTQYF. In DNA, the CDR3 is TGTGCCAGCTCATCGACTAGCGGGGGGAGCACAGATACGCAGTATTTT. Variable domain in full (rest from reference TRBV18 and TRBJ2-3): NAGVMQNPRHLVRRRGQEARLRCSPMKGHSHVYWYRQLPEEGLKFMVYLQKENIIDESGMPKERFSAEFPKEGPSILRIQQVVRGDSAAYFCASSSTSGGSTDTQYFGPGTRLTVL.

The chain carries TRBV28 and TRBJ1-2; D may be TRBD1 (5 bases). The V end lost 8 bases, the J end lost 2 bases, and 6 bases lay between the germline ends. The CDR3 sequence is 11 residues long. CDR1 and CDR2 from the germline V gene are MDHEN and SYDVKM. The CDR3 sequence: CASSGNYGYTF. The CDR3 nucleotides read TGTGCCAGCTCAGGGAACTATGGCTACACCTTC.

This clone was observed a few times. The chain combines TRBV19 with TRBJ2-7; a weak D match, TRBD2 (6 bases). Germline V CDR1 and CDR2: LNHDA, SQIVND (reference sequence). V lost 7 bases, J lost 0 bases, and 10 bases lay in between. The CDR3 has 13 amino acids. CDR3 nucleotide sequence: TGTGCCAGTAATGGGGGGAGCTCCTACGAGCAGTACTTC. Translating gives CASNGGSSYEQYF.

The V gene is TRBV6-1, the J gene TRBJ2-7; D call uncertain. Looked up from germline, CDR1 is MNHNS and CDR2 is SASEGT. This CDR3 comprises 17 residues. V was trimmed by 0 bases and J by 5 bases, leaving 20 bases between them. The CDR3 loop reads CASSEALLTSRLDEQYF. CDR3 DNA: TGTGCCAGCAGTGAAGCTTTATTGACTTCTCGGTTAGACGAGCAGTACTTC.

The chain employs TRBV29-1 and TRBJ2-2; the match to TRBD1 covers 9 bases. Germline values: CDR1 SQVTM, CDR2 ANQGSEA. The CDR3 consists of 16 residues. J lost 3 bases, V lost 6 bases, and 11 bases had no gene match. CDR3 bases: TGCAGCGTGCAAAGAACAGGGGGCTCCGACACCGGGGAGCTGTTTTTT. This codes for CSVQRTGGSDTGELFF.

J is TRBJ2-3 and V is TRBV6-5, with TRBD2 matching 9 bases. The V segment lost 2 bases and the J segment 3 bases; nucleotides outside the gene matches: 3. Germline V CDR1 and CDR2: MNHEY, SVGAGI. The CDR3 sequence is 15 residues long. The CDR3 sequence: CASSYAGGPTDTQYF. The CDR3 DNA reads TGTGCCAGCAGTTACGCGGGGGGGCCGACAGATACGCAGTATTTT.

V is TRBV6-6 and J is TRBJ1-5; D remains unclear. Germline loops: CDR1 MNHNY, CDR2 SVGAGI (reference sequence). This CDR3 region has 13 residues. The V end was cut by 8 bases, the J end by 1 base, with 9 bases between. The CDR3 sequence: CASLRASNQPQHF. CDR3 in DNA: TGTGCCAGCCTACGCGCGAGCAATCAGCCCCAGCATTTT.

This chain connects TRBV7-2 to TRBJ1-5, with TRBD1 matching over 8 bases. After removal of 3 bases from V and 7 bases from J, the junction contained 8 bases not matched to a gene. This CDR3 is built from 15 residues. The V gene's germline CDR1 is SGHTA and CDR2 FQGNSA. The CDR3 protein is CASSLQGAAGQPQHF. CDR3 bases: TGTGCCAGCAGCTTGCAGGGGGCGGCAGGGCAGCCCCAGCATTTT.

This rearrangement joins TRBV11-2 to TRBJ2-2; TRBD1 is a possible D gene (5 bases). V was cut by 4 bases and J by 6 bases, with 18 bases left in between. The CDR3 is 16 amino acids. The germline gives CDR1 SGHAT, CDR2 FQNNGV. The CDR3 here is CASSSRQGLNPGELFF. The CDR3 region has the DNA TGTGCCAGCAGCTCCCGGCAGGGCCTAAACCCCGGGGAGCTGTTTTTT.

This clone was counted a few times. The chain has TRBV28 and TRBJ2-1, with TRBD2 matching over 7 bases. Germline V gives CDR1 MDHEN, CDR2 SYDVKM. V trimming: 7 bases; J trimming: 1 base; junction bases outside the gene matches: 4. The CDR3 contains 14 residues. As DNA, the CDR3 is TGTGCCAGCACCCCAGCGGGGTCCTACAATGAGCAGTTCTTC. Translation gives CASTPAGSYNEQFF.

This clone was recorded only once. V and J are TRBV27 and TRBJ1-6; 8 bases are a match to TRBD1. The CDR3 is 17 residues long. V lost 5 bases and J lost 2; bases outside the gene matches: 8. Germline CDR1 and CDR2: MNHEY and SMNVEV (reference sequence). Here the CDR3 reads CASSIGQGSPYNSPLHF. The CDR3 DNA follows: TGTGCCAGCAGTATAGGACAGGGAAGTCCCTATAATTCACCCCTCCACTTT.

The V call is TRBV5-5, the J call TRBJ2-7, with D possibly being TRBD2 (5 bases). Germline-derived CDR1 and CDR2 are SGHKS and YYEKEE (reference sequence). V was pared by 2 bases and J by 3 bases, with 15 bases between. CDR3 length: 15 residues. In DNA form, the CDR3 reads TGTGCCAGCAGCTTCACCAAGGAGGAATTCTACGAGCAGTACTTC. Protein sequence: CASSFTKEEFYEQYF.

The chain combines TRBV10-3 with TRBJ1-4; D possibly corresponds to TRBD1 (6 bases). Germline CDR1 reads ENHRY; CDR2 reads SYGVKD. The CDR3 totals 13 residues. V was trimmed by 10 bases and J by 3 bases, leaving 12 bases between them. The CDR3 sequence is CATQGGSNEKLFF. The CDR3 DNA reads TGTGCCACCCAAGGGGGTTCTAATGAAAAACTGTTTTTT.

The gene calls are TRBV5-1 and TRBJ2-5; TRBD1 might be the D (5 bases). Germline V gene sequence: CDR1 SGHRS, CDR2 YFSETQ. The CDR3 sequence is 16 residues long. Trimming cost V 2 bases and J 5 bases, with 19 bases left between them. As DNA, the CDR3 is TGCGCCAGCAGCTTATCTGTAGACAGCCAAGGGGAGACCCAGTACTTC. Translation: CASSLSVDSQGETQYF.

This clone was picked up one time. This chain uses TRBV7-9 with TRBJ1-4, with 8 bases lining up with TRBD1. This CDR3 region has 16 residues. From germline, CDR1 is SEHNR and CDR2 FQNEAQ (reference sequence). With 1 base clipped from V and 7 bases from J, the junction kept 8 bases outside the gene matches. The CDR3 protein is CASSLGRGQEGEKLFF. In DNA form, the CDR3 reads TGTGCCAGCAGCTTAGGCCGGGGACAGGAGGGTGAAAAACTGTTTTTT. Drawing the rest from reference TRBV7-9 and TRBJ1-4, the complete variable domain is DTGVSQNPRHKITKRGQNVTFRCDPISEHNRLYWYRQTLGQGPEFLTYFQNEAQLEKSRLLSDRFSAERPKGSFSTLEIQRTEQGDSAMYLCASSLGRGQEGEKLFFGSGTQLSVL.

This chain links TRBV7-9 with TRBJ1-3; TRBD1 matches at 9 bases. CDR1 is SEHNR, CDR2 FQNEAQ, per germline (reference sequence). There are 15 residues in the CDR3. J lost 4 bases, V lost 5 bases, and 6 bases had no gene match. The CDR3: CASSPGQGRGNTIYF. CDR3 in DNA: TGTGCCAGCAGCCCAGGACAGGGGCGGGGAAACACCATATATTTT.